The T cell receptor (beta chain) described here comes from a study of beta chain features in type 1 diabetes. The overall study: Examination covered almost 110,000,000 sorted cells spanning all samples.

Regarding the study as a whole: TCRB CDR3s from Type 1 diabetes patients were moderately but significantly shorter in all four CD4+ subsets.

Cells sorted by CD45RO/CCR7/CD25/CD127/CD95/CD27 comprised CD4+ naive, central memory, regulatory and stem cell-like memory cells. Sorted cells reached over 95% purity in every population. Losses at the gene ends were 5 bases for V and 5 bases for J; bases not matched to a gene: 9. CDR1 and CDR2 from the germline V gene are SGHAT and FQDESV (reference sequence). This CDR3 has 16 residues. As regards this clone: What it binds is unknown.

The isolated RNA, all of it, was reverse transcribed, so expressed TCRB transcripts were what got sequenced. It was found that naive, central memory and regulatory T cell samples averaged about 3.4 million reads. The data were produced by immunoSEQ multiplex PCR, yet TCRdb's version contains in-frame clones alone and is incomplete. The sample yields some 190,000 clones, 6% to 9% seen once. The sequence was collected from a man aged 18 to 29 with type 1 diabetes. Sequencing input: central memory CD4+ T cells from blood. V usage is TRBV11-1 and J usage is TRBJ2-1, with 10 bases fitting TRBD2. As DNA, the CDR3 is TGTGCCAGCAGCACCCGGAGAGCGGGAGGGAACAATGAGCAGTTCTTC. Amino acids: CASSTRRAGGNNEQFF.